What follows are 28 T cell receptor beta chains derived from one specimen sequenced in a study. TCRdb re-called the RT-PCR reads with MiXCR, one entry per CDR3 protein. The repertoire has hundreds of thousands of distinct CDR3 sequences, around 14% of them found once; the top ten carry 3.6%. The sequencing sample was made of memory CD4+ T cells from blood. These receptors originate from a female donor in good health, serving as a healthy control.

This clonotype was seen more than once but under ten times. The chain employs TRBV2 and TRBJ2-3, with TRBD2 matching 8 bases. After removal of 8 bases from V and 3 bases from J, the junction contained 7 bases not matched to a gene. The CDR3 covers 14 residues. The V gene's germline CDR1 is SNHLY and CDR2 FYNNEI. DNA for the CDR3: TGTGCCAGCGTCTTCACTAGCGGAACAGATACGCAGTATTTT. Translation: CASVFTSGTDTQYF.

This clonotype has only a few counts. This chain joins TRBV28 and TRBJ2-1; D unresolved. Trimming took 6 bases from V and 2 from J, leaving 11 bases between them. The CDR3 spans 14 residues. Germline loops: CDR1 MDHEN, CDR2 SYDVKM. CDR3 amino acids: CASRPASAYNEQFF. CDR3 DNA: TGTGCCAGCAGACCAGCCAGTGCCTACAATGAGCAGTTCTTC.

CDR3 region: CASSLVLATGELFF. CDR3 coding DNA: TGTGCCAGCAGCTTGGTTTTGGCAACCGGGGAGCTGTTTTTT. The V call is TRBV5-6, the J call TRBJ2-2; D is ambiguous. Germline lookup yields CDR1 SGHDT and CDR2 YYEEEE. Trimming stripped 0 bases from V and 5 bases from J, with 8 bases between. The CDR3 runs to 14 residues.

This clonotype has only a few counts. This chain connects TRBV7-2 to TRBJ1-2; D not resolved. Trimming stripped 1 base from V and 6 bases from J, with 15 bases between. The CDR3 covers 15 residues. Germline V CDR1 and CDR2: SGHTA, FQGNSA. CDR3 sequence (DNA): TGTGCCAGCAGCTTAGAAGGAGGAAGGGTCCATGGCTACACCTTC. Its translation: CASSLEGGRVHGYTF.

In this sample, this clonotype turned up many times. CDR3 sequence: CASSLATANYGYTF. The CDR3 DNA reads as TGTGCCAGCAGCTTGGCTACAGCTAACTATGGCTACACCTTC. The rearrangement joins TRBV5-5 to TRBJ1-2; the D is unclear. The CDR3 runs to 14 residues. The germline V gene has CDR1 SGHKS and CDR2 YYEKEE (reference sequence). V was pared by 0 bases and J by 0 bases, with 6 bases between.

V is TRBV12-3 or TRBV12-4 and J is TRBJ1-5; D is ambiguous. V lost 3 bases and J 0 bases, leaving 9 bases between the germline ends. CDR3 length: 15 amino acids. CDR3 nucleotide sequence: TGTGCCAGCAGTTTTCAGAGTAATAGCAATCAGCCCCAGCATTTT. Residues: CASSFQSNSNQPQHF.

A note on this clonotype: The junction departs from the called germline gene at one end, perhaps through a read error. V usage is TRBV27 and J usage is TRBJ1-2; D is perhaps TRBD1 (5 bases). The CDR3 is made up of 15 amino acids. Germline CDR1 MNHEY, CDR2 SMNVEV (reference sequence). This CDR3 reads CASRLTGSRDYGYTF. DNA of the CDR3: TGTGCCAGCCGTTTAACAGGCAGTCGGGACTATGGCTACACCTTC.

The V call is TRBV5-1, the J call TRBJ2-7; D unresolved. Germline-derived CDR1 and CDR2 are SGHRS and YFSETQ. The CDR3 extends over 14 amino acids. Trimming pared 2 bases from V and 2 bases from J, leaving 11 bases between. The CDR3 DNA is TGCGCCAGCAGCTTCTTGACAACAGCCTACGAGCAGTACTTC. Translation: CASSFLTTAYEQYF.

The rearrangement links TRBV7-2 to TRBJ1-4, with TRBD1 identical over 9 bases. The trim removed 4 bases at V and 3 bases at J, leaving 6 bases unmatched. CDR1 is SGHTA, CDR2 FQGNSA, per germline. CDR3 length equals 16 residues. CDR3 bases: TGTGCCAGCAGCTCAGGACAGGGGTTGGCTAATGAAAAACTGTTTTTT. Translation gives CASSSGQGLANEKLFF.

This clonotype was seen a few times. V is TRBV6-2 or TRBV6-3 and J is TRBJ2-5, with no clear D. Trimming left V 4 bases short and J 4 bases short, with 10 bases between. The CDR3 sequence is 13 residues long. Per germline, CDR1 MNHEY and CDR2 SVGEGT. CDR3 region: CASSSVLGETQYF. As DNA, the CDR3 is TGTGCCAGCAGTTCCGTTCTAGGAGAGACCCAGTACTTC.

This clonotype was counted a few times. The chain employs TRBV29-1 and TRBJ1-2; 8 bases fit TRBD1. The J segment lost 10 bases and the V segment lost 5 bases, leaving 9 bases of the junction unmatched. Germline V gene data show CDR1 as SQVTM and CDR2 as ANQGSEA. The CDR3 length is 12 residues. CDR3 coding DNA: TGCAGCGTTAAGGACAGGGTCGAGCTCTACACCTTC. It encodes CSVKDRVELYTF.

In its sample, this clonotype was seen many times. The rearrangement joins TRBV5-1 to TRBJ2-7; TRBD1 matches 7 bases. Germline assignment: CDR1 SGHRS and CDR2 YFSETQ. The ends lost 4 bases at V and 3 bases at J; junction bases unmatched: 7. The CDR3 has 14 residues. DNA of the CDR3: TGCGCCAGCAGCATGGGACAGCTAAACTACGAGCAGTACTTC. It yields the protein CASSMGQLNYEQYF.

The chain links TRBV6-2 or TRBV6-3 to TRBJ2-3, with a possible D match to TRBD1 (5 bases). V gave up 6 bases and J gave up 2 bases, with 12 bases separating them. The CDR3 is 14 residues long. The V gene's germline CDR1 is MNHEY and CDR2 SVGEGT. The CDR3 DNA sequence: TGTGCCAGCAGAAACAGGAGAAACACAGATACGCAGTATTTT. Translated, it gives CASRNRRNTDTQYF.

The genes are TRBV20-1 and TRBJ2-1; D may be TRBD1 or TRBD2 (7 bases each). Germline V gives CDR1 DFQATT, CDR2 SNEGSKA (reference sequence). This CDR3 contains 14 residues. V was trimmed by 8 bases and J by 4 bases, leaving 18 bases between them. CDR3 protein: CSPGVRGGYNEQFF. DNA of the CDR3: TGCAGTCCTGGTGTCAGGGGGGGTTACAATGAGCAGTTCTTC.

This clonotype was seen a handful of times. The chain couples TRBV20-1 to TRBJ1-5; possible D gene TRBD1, 5 bases. Trimming stripped 3 bases from V and 5 bases from J, with 14 bases between. This CDR3 comprises 14 residues. Germline CDR1 DFQATT, CDR2 SNEGSKA (reference sequence). The CDR3, as DNA: TGCAGTGCTAGTTCCGGGACGGTGGATCAGCCCCAGCATTTT. It yields the protein CSASSGTVDQPQHF.

This clonotype was counted many times. The chain combines TRBV15 with TRBJ2-1; D unclear. The CDR3 has 12 amino acids. V shed 3 bases and J shed 10 bases, with 10 bases lying between them. Per the germline V gene, CDR1 is LNHNV and CDR2 is YYDKDF (reference sequence). CDR3 nucleotide sequence: TGTGCCACCAGCAGGCATCGGGCAGAGCAGTTCTTC. It yields the protein CATSRHRAEQFF.

This clonotype was counted ten times or more. The chain recombines TRBV4-2 with TRBJ2-3; D is ambiguous. The CDR3 spans 15 residues. Germline V gene lookup returns CDR1 LGHNA and CDR2 YNFKEQ. V lost 4 bases and J 5 bases, leaving 16 bases between the germline ends. CDR3 DNA sequence: TGTGCCAGCAGCCCTATGGCCTCCGCCGGAGATACGCAGTATTTT. Protein product: CASSPMASAGDTQYF.

The chain uses TRBV28 and TRBJ2-7, with D unclear. This CDR3 has 16 residues. Germline values: CDR1 MDHEN, CDR2 SYDVKM. V was shortened by 2 bases and J by 2 bases, with 16 bases between the two germline ends. CDR3 nucleotides: TGTGCCAGCAGTTTAATCGGACGGCTGGTCCCCTACGAGCAGTACTTC. It translates to CASSLIGRLVPYEQYF.

This clonotype was seen more than once but under ten times. This chain uses TRBV10-1 with TRBJ2-7; TRBD2 aligns across 7 bases. Germline V gene lookup returns CDR1 WNHNN and CDR2 SYGVQD (reference sequence). The CDR3 length is 11 residues. V shed 9 bases, J shed 7 bases, and the junction held 6 bases outside the gene matches. DNA for the CDR3: TGCGCCAGAACCGAGCGGGGTGAGCAGTACTTC. Protein: CARTERGEQYF.

This clonotype was recorded many times. The V gene is TRBV20-1, the J gene TRBJ1-2, with 7 bases fitting TRBD1. The J segment lost 3 bases and the V segment lost 6 bases, leaving 13 bases of the junction unmatched. Per the germline V gene, CDR1 is DFQATT and CDR2 is SNEGSKA (reference sequence). The CDR3 consists of 15 residues. The CDR3 DNA follows: TGCAGTGCAATCTCGAGCGGCAGGGGGGACTATGGCTACACCTTC. It codes for CSAISSGRGDYGYTF.

This clonotype was observed at least ten times. The gene calls are TRBV6-6 and TRBJ1-3; a weak D match, TRBD1 (6 bases). The germline V gene encodes CDR1 MNHNY and CDR2 SVGAGI (reference sequence). Trimming removed 8 bases at V and 2 bases at J, with 7 bases between. This CDR3 has 12 residues. CDR3 loop: CASRDTGNTIYF. The CDR3 coding sequence is TGTGCCAGCCGGGACACTGGAAACACCATATATTTT.

This clonotype came up many times. The chain joins TRBV5-1 to TRBJ1-1; D is perhaps TRBD1 (6 bases). The germline CDR1 and CDR2 sequences are SGHRS and YFSETQ. The CDR3 runs to 15 residues. Trimming pared 4 bases from V and 8 bases from J, leaving 21 bases between. The CDR3 reads CASSRSRQDGGEAFF. The DNA of the CDR3 is TGCGCCAGCAGCCGGTCACGACAGGACGGTGGGGAAGCTTTCTTT.

The gene calls are TRBV11-2 and TRBJ2-2; TRBD2 might be the D (5 bases). Trimming left V 5 bases short and J 2 bases short, with 12 bases between. The length of the CDR3 is 15 residues. Germline V gene data show CDR1 as SGHAT and CDR2 as FQNNGV. This chain's CDR3 is CASSPPTRNTGELFF. CDR3 DNA: TGTGCCAGCAGCCCACCCACTAGAAACACCGGGGAGCTGTTTTTT.

J is TRBJ1-4 and V is TRBV7-8; the match to TRBD1 covers 7 bases. The germline V gene encodes CDR1 SGHVS and CDR2 FQNEAQ. J was trimmed by 5 bases and V by 1 base; bases with no gene match: 4. The CDR3 is 15 amino acids. The CDR3 is CASSLGRGQNEKLFF. CDR3 sequence (DNA): TGTGCCAGCAGCTTAGGGAGGGGACAGAATGAAAAACTGTTTTTT.

In this sample, this clonotype turned up many times. The rearrangement joins TRBV20-1 to TRBJ1-5; D not certain. Looked up from germline, CDR1 is DFQATT and CDR2 is SNEGSKA (reference sequence). Trimming took 2 bases from V and 3 from J, leaving 8 bases between them. The CDR3 runs to 13 residues. The CDR3 sequence is CSARRASNQPQHF. In DNA form, the CDR3 reads TGCAGTGCTAGAAGGGCTTCCAATCAGCCCCAGCATTTT.

This clonotype was seen ten or more times. This sequence joins TRBV5-1 and TRBJ2-3; 10 bases align to TRBD1. Per the germline V gene, CDR1 is SGHRS and CDR2 is YFSETQ. The CDR3 covers 16 residues. Trimming at V came to 4 bases and at J to 4 bases, leaving 9 bases not matched to a gene. This CDR3 is CASSTSGQGMSDTQYF. The CDR3 coding sequence is TGCGCCAGCAGCACCTCGGGACAGGGGATGTCAGATACGCAGTATTTT.

This rearrangement joins TRBV4-3 to TRBJ1-2; D is uncertain. Trimming stripped 0 bases from V and 0 bases from J, with 8 bases between. CDR3 size: 15 residues. Germline V gene data show CDR1 as LGHNA and CDR2 as YSLEER. Here the CDR3 DNA reads TGCGCCAGCAGCCAAGATATGCCTTCTAACTATGGCTACACCTTC. Protein: CASSQDMPSNYGYTF.

A single count supports this clonotype. The CDR3 DNA reads as TGTGCCAGCAGCCAGGGTGTGGTCAACGAGCAGTACTTC. It codes for CASSQGVVNEQYF. The chain is built from TRBV3-1 and TRBJ2-7; D unclear. The V and J ends lost 3 bases and 5 bases respectively, with 11 bases between them. The CDR3 runs to 13 residues. The V gene's germline CDR1 is LGHDT and CDR2 YNNKEL (reference sequence).